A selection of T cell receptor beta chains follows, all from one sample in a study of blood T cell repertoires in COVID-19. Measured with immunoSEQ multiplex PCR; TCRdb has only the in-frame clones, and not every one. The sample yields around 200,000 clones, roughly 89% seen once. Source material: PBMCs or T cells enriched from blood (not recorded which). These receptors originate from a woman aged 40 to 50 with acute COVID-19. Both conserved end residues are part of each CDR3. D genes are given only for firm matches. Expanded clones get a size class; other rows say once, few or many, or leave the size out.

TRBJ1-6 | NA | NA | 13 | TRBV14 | TGTGCCAGCAGCCTCTACGGAGATTCACCCCTCCACTTT | CASSLYGDSPLHF
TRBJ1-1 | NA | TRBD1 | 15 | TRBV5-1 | TGCGCCAGCAGCAAAGCGGGGACAGGGAGAACTGAAGCTTTCTTT | CASSKAGTGRTEAFF
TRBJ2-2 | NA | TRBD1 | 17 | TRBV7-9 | TGTGCCAGCAGCTCGACCCCGGGACAGGGGAACACCGGGGAGCTGTTTTTT | CASSSTPGQGNTGELFF
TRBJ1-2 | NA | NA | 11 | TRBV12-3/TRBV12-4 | TGTGCCAGCACCTCAGGGCGACACTACACCTTC | CASTSGRHYTF
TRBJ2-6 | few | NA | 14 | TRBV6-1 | TGTGCCAGCAGTGAAGCTATGGGGGCCAACGTCCTGACTTTC | CASSEAMGANVLTF
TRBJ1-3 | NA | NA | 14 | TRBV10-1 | TGCGCCAGCAGTGGCAGGGGCTCTGGAAACACCATATATTTT | CASSGRGSGNTIYF
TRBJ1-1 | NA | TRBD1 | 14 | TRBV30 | TGTGCCTGGAGTCCGGACAGGGGGAACACTGAAGCTTTCTTT | CAWSPDRGNTEAFF
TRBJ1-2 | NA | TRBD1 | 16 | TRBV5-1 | TGCGCCAGCAGCTTGGAGTCGACAGGGGCTAAATATGGCTACACCTTC | CASSLESTGAKYGYTF
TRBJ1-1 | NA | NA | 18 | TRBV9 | TGTGCCAGCAGCGCGACAGTATCCCCTAGGCCAGGGCGCACTGAAGCTTTCTTT | CASSATVSPRPGRTEAFF
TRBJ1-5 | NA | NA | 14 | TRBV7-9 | TGTGCCAGCAGTCCAGACAGGACCCATCAGCCCCAGCATTTT | CASSPDRTHQPQHF
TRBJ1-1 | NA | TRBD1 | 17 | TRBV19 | TGTGCCAGTAGTAGGCCCGGACAGGGTGACGCGAACACTGAAGCTTTCTTT | CASSRPGQGDANTEAFF
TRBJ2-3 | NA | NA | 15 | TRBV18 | TGTGCCAGCTCACCATCGACAGGATCCACAGATACGCAGTATTTT | CASSPSTGSTDTQYF
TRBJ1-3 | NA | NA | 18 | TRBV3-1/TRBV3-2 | TGTGCCAGCAGCCAAGATACCGGGGGGGGTTCATCTGGAAACACCATATATTTT | CASSQDTGGGSSGNTIYF
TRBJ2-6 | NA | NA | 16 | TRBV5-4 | TGTGCCAGCAGCTTGGATGCCGGGTCTGGGGCCAACGTCCTGACTTTC | CASSLDAGSGANVLTF
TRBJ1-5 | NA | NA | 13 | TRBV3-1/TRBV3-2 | TGTGCCAGCAGCCGGGGGCGAGGTCAGCCCCAGCATTTT | CASSRGRGQPQHF
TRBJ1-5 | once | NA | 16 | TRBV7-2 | TGTGCCAGCAGCTTAGTCCGGGGGTCGGGCAATCAGCCCCAGCATTTT | CASSLVRGSGNQPQHF
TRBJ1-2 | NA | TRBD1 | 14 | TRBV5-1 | TGCGCCAGCAGCATAGGACAGGGCCAGGGAGGCTACACCTTC | CASSIGQGQGGYTF
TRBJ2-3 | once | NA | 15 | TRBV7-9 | TGTGCCAGCAGTTTTACCATCACAGGGTCAGATACGCAGTATTTT | CASSFTITGSDTQYF
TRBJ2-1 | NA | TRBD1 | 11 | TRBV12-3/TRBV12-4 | TGTGCCAGCAGGGGACAGGGCGAGCAGTTCTTC | CASRGQGEQFF
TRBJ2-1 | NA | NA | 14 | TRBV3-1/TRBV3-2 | TGTGCCAGCAGCCAAAGGTCGGGTGTCCGTGGGCAGTTCTTC | CASSQRSGVRGQFF
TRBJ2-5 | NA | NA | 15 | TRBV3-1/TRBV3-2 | TGTGCCAGCAGCCAAACACGGGTCTCACAAGAGACCCAGTACTTC | CASSQTRVSQETQYF
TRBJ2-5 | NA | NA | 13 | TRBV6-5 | TGTGCCAGCAGTTACTCCACCCGGGAGACCCAGTACTTC | CASSYSTRETQYF
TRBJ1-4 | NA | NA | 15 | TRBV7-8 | TGTGCCAGCAGCTTGGGGGGTGCAAGTAATGAAAAACTGTTTTTT | CASSLGGASNEKLFF
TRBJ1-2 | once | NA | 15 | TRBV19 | TGTGCCAGTAGTGCGGGACCGACAGCAGGCTATGGCTACACCTTC | CASSAGPTAGYGYTF
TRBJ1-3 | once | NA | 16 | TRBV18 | TGTGCCAGCTCTGGAGGGGCTAGCTCACAGAGAAACACCATATATTTT | CASSGGASSQRNTIYF
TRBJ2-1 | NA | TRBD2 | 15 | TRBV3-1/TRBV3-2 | TGTGCCAGCAGCCAATCCCTAGCGGGGGGGCCGGAGCAGTTCTTC | CASSQSLAGGPEQFF
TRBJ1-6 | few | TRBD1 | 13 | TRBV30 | TGTGCCTGGACGGGACAGTATAATTCACCCCTCCACTTT | CAWTGQYNSPLHF
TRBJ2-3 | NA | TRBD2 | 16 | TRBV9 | TGTGCCAGCAGCGTAGGAGGCGGGGGGGCGACAGATACGCAGTATTTT | CASSVGGGGATDTQYF
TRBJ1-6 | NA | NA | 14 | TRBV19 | TGTGCCAGTAGGGGGACTGCGACGAATTCACCCCTCCACTTT | CASRGTATNSPLHF
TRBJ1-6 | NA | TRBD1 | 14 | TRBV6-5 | TGTGCCAGCAGCACGGGACAGGGTTATTCACCCCTCCACTTT | CASSTGQGYSPLHF
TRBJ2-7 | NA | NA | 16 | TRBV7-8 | TGTGCCAGCAGCTTACGACAGTTGATTATCCCCTACGAGCAGTACTTC | CASSLRQLIIPYEQYF
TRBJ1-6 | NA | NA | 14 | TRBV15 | TGTGCCACCAGCTCAGGGTGGGAAAATTCACCCCTCCACTTT | CATSSGWENSPLHF
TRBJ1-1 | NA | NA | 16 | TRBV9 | TGTGCCAGCAGCGCCGTACAGGCCACGGGAGAAACTGAAGCTTTCTTT | CASSAVQATGETEAFF
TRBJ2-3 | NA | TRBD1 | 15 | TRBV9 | TGTGCCAGCAGCGATGGACAGGGGGCGCTTCCAGCGCAGTATTTT | CASSDGQGALPAQYF
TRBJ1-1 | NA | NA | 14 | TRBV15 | TGTGCCACCAGCAGAAACACACAGGGCGCTGAAGCTTTCTTT | CATSRNTQGAEAFF
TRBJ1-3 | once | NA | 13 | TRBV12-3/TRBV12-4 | TGTGCCAGCACAAACAGGGCTGGAAACACCATATATTTT | CASTNRAGNTIYF
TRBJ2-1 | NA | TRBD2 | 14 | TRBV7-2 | TGTGCCAGCAGCCAGAGGCGGGGGAACAATGAGCAGTTCTTC | CASSQRRGNNEQFF
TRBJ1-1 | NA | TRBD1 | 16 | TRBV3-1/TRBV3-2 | TGTGCCAGCAGCCTCAGGACAGGACCCATGAACACTGAAGCTTTCTTT | CASSLRTGPMNTEAFF
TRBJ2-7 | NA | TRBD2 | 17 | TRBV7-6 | TGTGCCAGCAGCCAGGCCGCAGGTAGCGGGGGGGATTACGAGCAGTACTTC | CASSQAAGSGGDYEQYF
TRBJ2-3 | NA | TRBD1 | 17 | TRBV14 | TGTGCCAGCAGCCCTATAGGACAGGGGATAAGCACAGATACGCAGTATTTT | CASSPIGQGISTDTQYF
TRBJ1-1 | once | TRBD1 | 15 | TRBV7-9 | TGTGCCAGCAGCTTAAGGGACAGGCCTTACACTGAAGCTTTCTTT | CASSLRDRPYTEAFF
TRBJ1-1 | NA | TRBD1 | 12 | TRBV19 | TGTGCCAGTAGGTATCCGGGACAGGAAGCTTTCTTT | CASRYPGQEAFF
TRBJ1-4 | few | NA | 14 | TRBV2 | TGTGCCAGCAGTGGGCAGGCAAATAATGAAAAACTGTTTTTT | CASSGQANNEKLFF
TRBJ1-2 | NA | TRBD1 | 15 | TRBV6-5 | TGTGCCAGCAGTTACGACCCCGGGGGACAGCCTACCAGTAGCTTC | CASSYDPGGQPTSSF
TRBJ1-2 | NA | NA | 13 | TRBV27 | TGTGCCAGCAGTTTTGCAGGGGCAGGCGGCTACACCTTC | CASSFAGAGGYTF
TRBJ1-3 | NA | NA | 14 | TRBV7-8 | TGTGCCAGCAGCGCCGCCGGGTTCGGAAACACCATATATTTT | CASSAAGFGNTIYF